The 3 T cell receptor beta chains below come from one sample, sequenced in a study of shared clonotypes between healthy human individuals. Sequencing was performed with immunoSEQ multiplex PCR; in TCRdb, only in-frame clones are kept and a portion is missing. The sample has roughly 2.5 million clones; more than 90% are singletons. The material sequenced was naive CD4+ T cells sorted from blood. Documented subset: CD45RA+ positively selected. These receptors all come from a man in his late teens or twenties in good health.

The V call is TRBV27, the J call TRBJ2-3; 9 nucleotides agree with TRBD2. V was pared by 0 bases and J by 6 bases, with 7 bases of the junction left unmatched. Germline-derived CDR1 and CDR2 are MNHEY and SMNVEV (reference sequence). The CDR3 totals 16 residues. This chain's CDR3 is CASSLSASGAKDTQYF. The CDR3 nucleotides are TGTGCCAGCAGTTTATCCGCTAGCGGGGCCAAGGATACGCAGTATTTT.

The genes are TRBV28 and TRBJ2-2; weak D call: TRBD1 (6 bases). The CDR3 has 15 residues. Germline V gene data show CDR1 as MDHEN and CDR2 as SYDVKM. Deletions cut 6 bases from V and 1 base from J, with 12 bases between. CDR3 sequence: CASSPPTGNTGELFF. The DNA for the CDR3 is TGTGCCAGCAGCCCCCCGACAGGGAACACCGGGGAGCTGTTTTTT.

J is TRBJ1-1 and V is TRBV11-2; D is perhaps TRBD1 (6 bases). This CDR3 is 17 amino acids long. Deletions cut 4 bases from V and 0 bases from J, with 18 bases between. Germline loops: CDR1 SGHAT, CDR2 FQNNGV. CDR3 in DNA: TGTGCCAGCAGCTCAGCAGCACACAGGGTCATGAACACTGAAGCTTTCTTT. Translated, it gives CASSSAAHRVMNTEAFF.